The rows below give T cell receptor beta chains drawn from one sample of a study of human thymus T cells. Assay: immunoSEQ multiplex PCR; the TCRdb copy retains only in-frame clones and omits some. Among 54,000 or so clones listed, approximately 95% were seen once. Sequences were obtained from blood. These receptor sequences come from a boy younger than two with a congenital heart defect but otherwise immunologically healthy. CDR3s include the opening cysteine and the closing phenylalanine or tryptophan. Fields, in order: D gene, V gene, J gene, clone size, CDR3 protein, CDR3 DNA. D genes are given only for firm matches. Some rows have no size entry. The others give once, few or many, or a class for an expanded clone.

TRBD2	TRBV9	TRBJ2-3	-	CASSVEGTSHTDTQYF	TGTGCCAGCAGCGTAGAGGGGACTAGCCACACAGATACGCAGTATTTT
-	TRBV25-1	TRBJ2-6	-	CASSESYDPISGANVLTF	TGTGCCAGCAGTGAATCGTACGATCCCATCTCTGGGGCCAACGTCCTGACTTTC
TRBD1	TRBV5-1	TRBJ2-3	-	CASLPEPTGWSDTQYF	TGCGCCAGCCTTCCCGAACCGACAGGGTGGTCGGATACGCAGTATTTT
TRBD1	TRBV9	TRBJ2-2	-	CASSVWDRGTGELFF	TGTGCCAGCAGCGTTTGGGACAGAGGCACCGGGGAGCTGTTTTTT
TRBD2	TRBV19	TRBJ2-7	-	CASSLQAGGPYEQYF	TGTGCCAGTAGTTTACAAGCGGGGGGGCCTTACGAGCAGTACTTC
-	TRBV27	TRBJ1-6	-	CASSPYDSPLHF	TGTGCCAGCAGCCCCTATGACTCACCCCTCCACTTT
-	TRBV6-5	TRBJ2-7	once	CASSYSGPCEQYF	TGTGCCAGCAGTTACTCTGGGCCGTGCGAGCAGTACTTC
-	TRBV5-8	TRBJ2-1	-	CASSLLDRPRDEQFF	TGTGCCAGCAGCTTGCTTGACAGGCCAAGGGATGAGCAGTTCTTC
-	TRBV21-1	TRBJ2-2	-	CASSKGPTGKRRRNTGELFF	TGTGCCAGCAGCAAGGGGCCCACAGGGAAGAGAAGGAGAAACACCGGGGAGCTGTTTTTT
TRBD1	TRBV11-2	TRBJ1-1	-	CASSPLQGLGTEAFF	TGTGCCAGCAGCCCCCTACAGGGGCTAGGCACTGAAGCTTTCTTT
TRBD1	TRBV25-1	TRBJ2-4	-	CASSPNPGQGQNIQYF	TGTGCCAGCAGTCCGAACCCGGGACAGGGCCAAAACATTCAGTACTTC
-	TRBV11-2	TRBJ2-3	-	CASSLAADTQYF	TGTGCCAGCAGCTTAGCGGCAGATACGCAGTATTTT
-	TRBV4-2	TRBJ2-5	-	CASSQSHAETQYF	TGTGCCAGCAGCCAAAGCCATGCAGAGACCCAGTACTTC
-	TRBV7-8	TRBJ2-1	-	CASSFRHGFSYNEQFF	TGTGCCAGCAGCTTTCGGCATGGGTTCTCCTACAATGAGCAGTTCTTC
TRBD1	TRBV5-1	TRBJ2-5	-	CASSFAGTGQETQYF	TGCGCCAGCAGCTTTGCGGGGACAGGTCAAGAGACCCAGTACTTC
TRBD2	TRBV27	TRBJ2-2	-	CASRSGGNTGELFF	TGTGCCAGCAGGTCGGGGGGAAACACCGGGGAGCTGTTTTTT
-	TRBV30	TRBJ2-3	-	CAQGRAHSTDTQYF	TGTGCCCAAGGGCGGGCTCATAGCACAGATACGCAGTATTTT
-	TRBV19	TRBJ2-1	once	CASSGSSYNEQFF	TGTGCCAGTTCGGGGAGCTCCTACAATGAGCAGTTCTTC
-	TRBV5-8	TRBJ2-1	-	CASSLAAYSSYNEQFF	TGTGCCAGCAGCTTGGCTGCCTACAGCTCCTACAATGAGCAGTTCTTC
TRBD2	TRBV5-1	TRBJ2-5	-	CASSLGLAPGETQYF	TGCGCCAGCAGTTTGGGACTAGCCCCAGGGGAGACCCAGTACTTC
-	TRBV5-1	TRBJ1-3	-	CASSLAPSGTIYF	TGCGCCAGCAGCTTGGCGCCATCCGGCACCATATATTTT
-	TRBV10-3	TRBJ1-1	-	CAISEPRGSTEAFF	TGTGCCATCAGTGAGCCTCGAGGGAGCACTGAAGCTTTCTTT
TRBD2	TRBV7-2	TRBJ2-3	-	CASSLPGAGPGGYF	TGTGCCAGCAGCTTACCGGGAGCGGGGCCCGGTGGGTATTTT
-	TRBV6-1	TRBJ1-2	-	CASSALTHYGYTF	TGTGCCAGCAGTGCGTTAACTCACTATGGCTACACCTTC
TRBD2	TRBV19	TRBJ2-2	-	CASSIRRGGTGELFF	TGTGCCAGTAGTATCAGGCGGGGGGGCACCGGGGAGCTGTTTTTT
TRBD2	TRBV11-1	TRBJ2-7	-	CASSLLAGGSYEQYF	TGTGCCAGCAGCTTACTAGCGGGGGGCTCCTACGAGCAGTACTTC
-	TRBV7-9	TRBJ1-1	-	CASSLATGRNTEAFF	TGTGCCAGCAGCTTAGCCACAGGAAGGAACACTGAAGCTTTCTTT
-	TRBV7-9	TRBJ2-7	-	CASSLSPRDEQYF	TGTGCCAGCAGCTTATCCCCAAGGGACGAGCAGTACTTC
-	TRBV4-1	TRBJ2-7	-	CASSQDGGLSYEQYF	TGCGCCAGCAGCCAAGATGGGGGGCTCTCCTACGAGCAGTACTTC
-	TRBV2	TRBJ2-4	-	CASSEAWSLLAKNIQYF	TGTGCCAGCAGTGAAGCGTGGAGCCTACTAGCCAAAAACATTCAGTACTTC
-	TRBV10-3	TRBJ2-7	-	CAISKDTGPYEQYF	TGTGCCATCTCAAAAGATACAGGCCCCTACGAGCAGTACTTC
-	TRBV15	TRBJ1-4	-	CATSRDRLSIWRLAANEKLFF	TGTGCCACCAGCAGAGATCGGTTATCAATATGGAGGTTGGCGGCTAATGAAAAACTGTTTTTT
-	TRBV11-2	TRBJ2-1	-	CASSPGLRGLVF	TGTGCCAGCAGCCCTGGGCTACGGGGTTTGGTCTTC
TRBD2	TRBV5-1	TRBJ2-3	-	CASSLVTVLAGETDTQYF	TGCGCCAGCAGCTTGGTAACGGTCCTAGCGGGAGAAACAGATACGCAGTATTTT
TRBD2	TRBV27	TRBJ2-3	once	CASSFLQTSGSSDTQYF	TGTGCCAGCAGTTTTCTCCAGACTAGCGGGAGTTCGGATACGCAGTATTTT
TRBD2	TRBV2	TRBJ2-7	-	CASVRGSGLAGVYEQYF	TGTGCCAGCGTGAGGGGATCGGGACTAGCGGGGGTCTACGAGCAGTACTTC
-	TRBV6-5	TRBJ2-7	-	CASSSPSSSYEQYF	TGTGCCAGCAGTTCGCCCTCGAGCTCCTACGAGCAGTACTTC
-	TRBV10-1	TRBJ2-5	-	CASSDPAGQETQYF	TGCGCCAGCAGTGACCCGGCAGGACAAGAGACCCAGTACTTC
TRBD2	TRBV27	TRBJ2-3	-	CASSWTSGSTDTQYF	TGTGCCAGCAGTTGGACTAGCGGGTCCACAGATACGCAGTATTTT
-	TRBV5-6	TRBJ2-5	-	CASSLLRGTGSGATQYF	TGTGCCAGCAGCTTGCTGCGTGGGACAGGTAGCGGGGCGACCCAGTACTTC
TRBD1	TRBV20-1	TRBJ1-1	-	CTADQGAAFF	TGCACCGCGGATCAGGGGGCAGCTTTCTTT
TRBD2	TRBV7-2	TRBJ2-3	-	CASSLELAGGTDTQYF	TGTGCCAGCAGCTTAGAACTAGCGGGGGGCACAGATACGCAGTATTTT
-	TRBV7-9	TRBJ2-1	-	CASSLEGGAYNEQFF	TGTGCCAGCAGCTTAGAGGGGGGCGCGTACAATGAGCAGTTCTTC
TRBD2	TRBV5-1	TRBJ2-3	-	CASGLAGRPDTQYF	TGCGCCAGCGGACTAGCGGGGAGGCCAGATACGCAGTATTTT
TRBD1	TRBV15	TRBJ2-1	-	CATSGDRVGKFYNEQFF	TGTGCCACCAGCGGAGACAGGGTGGGAAAGTTCTACAATGAGCAGTTCTTC
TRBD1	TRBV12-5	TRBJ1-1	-	CASGLDRQGKAFF	TGTGCTAGTGGTTTGGACCGACAGGGAAAGGCTTTCTTT